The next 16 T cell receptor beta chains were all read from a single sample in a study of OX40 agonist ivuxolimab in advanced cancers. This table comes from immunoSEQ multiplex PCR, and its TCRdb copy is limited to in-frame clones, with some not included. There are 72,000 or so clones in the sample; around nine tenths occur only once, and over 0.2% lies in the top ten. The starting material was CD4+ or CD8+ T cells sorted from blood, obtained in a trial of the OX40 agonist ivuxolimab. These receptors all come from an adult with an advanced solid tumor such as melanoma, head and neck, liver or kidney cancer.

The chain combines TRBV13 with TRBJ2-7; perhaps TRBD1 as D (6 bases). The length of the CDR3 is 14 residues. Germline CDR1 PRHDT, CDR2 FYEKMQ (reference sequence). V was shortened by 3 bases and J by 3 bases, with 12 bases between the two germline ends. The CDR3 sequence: CASSFIQGSYEQYF. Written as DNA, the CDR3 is TGTGCCAGCAGCTTTATCCAGGGGAGCTACGAGCAGTACTTC.

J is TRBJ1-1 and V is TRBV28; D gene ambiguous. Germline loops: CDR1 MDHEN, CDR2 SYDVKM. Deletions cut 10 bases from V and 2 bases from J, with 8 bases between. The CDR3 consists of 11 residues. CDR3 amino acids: CATLQNTEAFF. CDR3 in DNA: TGTGCCACGCTTCAAAACACTGAAGCTTTCTTT. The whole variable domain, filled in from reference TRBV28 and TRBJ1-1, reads DVKVTQSSRYLVKRTGEKVFLECVQDMDHENMFWYRQDPGLGLRLIYFSYDVKMKEKGDIPEGYSVSREKKERFSLILESASTNQTSMYLCATLQNTEAFFGQGTRLTVV.

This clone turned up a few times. This CDR3 is CASSRDSNQPQHF. The CDR3 coding sequence is TGTGCCAGCAGCAGAGATAGCAATCAGCCCCAGCATTTT. The chain carries TRBV7-2 and TRBJ1-5; D call uncertain. Germline V gives CDR1 SGHTA, CDR2 FQGNSA. Trimming left V 5 bases short and J 0 bases short, with 5 bases between. There are 13 residues in the CDR3.

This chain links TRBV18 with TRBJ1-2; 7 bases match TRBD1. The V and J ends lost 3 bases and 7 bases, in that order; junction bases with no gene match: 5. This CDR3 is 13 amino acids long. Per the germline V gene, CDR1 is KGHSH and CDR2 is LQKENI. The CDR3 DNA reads TGTGCCAGCTCACCCTCCGGGACAGTTGGCTACACCTTC. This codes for CASSPSGTVGYTF.

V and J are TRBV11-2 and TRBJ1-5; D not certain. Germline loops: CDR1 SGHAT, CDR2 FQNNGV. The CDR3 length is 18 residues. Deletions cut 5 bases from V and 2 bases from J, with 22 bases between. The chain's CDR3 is CASSPPGGIPHGNQPQHF. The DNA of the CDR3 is TGTGCCAGCAGCCCACCGGGAGGGATCCCCCACGGCAATCAGCCCCAGCATTTT.

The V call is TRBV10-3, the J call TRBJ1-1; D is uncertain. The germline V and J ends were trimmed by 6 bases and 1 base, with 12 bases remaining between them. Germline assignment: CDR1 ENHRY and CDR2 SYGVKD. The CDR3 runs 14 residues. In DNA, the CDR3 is TGTGCCATCAGCGCCGCCGGCGGGAACACTGAAGCTTTCTTT. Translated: CAISAAGGNTEAFF.

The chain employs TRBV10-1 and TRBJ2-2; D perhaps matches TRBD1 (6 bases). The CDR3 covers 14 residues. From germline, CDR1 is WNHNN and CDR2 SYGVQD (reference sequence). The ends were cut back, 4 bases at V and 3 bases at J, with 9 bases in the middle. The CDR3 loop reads CASSGTAYTGELFF. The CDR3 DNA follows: TGCGCCAGCAGTGGGACAGCCTACACCGGGGAGCTGTTTTTT.

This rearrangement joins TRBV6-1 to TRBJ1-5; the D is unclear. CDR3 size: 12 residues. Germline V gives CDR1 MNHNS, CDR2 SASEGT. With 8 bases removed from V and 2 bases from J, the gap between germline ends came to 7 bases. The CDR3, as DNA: TGTGCCAGCCTCCAGGGCAATCAGCCCCAGCATTTT. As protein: CASLQGNQPQHF.

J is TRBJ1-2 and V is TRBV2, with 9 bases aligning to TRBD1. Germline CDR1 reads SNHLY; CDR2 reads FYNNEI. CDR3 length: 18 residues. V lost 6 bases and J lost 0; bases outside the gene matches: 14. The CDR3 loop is CASSPPVGQGLANYGYTF. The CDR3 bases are TGTGCCAGCAGCCCTCCGGTGGGACAGGGATTAGCTAACTATGGCTACACCTTC.

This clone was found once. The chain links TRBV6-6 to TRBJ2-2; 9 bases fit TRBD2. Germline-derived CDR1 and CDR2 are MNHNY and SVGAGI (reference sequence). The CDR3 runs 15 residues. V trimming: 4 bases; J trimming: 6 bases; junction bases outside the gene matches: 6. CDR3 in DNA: TGTGCCAGCAGTTCTAGCGGGACGGGTTCCGGGGAGCTGTTTTTT. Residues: CASSSSGTGSGELFF.

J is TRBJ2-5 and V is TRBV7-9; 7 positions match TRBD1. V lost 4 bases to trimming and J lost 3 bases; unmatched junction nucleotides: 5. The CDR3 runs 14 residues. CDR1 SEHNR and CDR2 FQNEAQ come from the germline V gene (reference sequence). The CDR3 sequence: CASSYGDRKETQYF. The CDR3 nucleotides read TGTGCCAGCAGCTACGGGGACAGAAAAGAGACCCAGTACTTC. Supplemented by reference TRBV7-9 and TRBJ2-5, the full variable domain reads DTGVSQNPRHKITKRGQNVTFRCDPISEHNRLYWYRQTLGQGPEFLTYFQNEAQLEKSRLLSDRFSAERPKGSFSTLEIQRTEQGDSAMYLCASSYGDRKETQYFGPGTRLLVL.

CDR3 sequence: CASSLNDLPEAFF. The CDR3 nucleotides read TGTGCCAGCAGCCTAAACGACCTCCCTGAAGCTTTCTTT. The J gene is TRBJ1-1, the V gene TRBV4-2; D remains unclear. Germline V gene sequence: CDR1 LGHNA, CDR2 YNFKEQ. V was clipped by 4 bases and J by 6 bases, with 12 bases between them. This CDR3 has 13 amino acids.

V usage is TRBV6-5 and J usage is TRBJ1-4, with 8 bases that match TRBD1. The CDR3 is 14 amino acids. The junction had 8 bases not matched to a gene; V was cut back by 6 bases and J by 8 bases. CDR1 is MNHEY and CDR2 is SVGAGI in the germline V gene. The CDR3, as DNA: TGTGCCAGCAGCCCACAGGGGGGTGAGGAAAAACTGTTTTTT. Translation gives CASSPQGGEEKLFF.

The CDR3 protein is CASRPARVFDRTEAFF. The DNA of the CDR3 is TGTGCCAGCAGACCCGCCAGGGTTTTTGACAGGACTGAAGCTTTCTTT. The chain recombines TRBV13 with TRBJ1-1; tentatively, D is TRBD1 (6 bases). The CDR3 length is 16 residues. Germline V gene sequence: CDR1 PRHDT, CDR2 FYEKMQ (reference sequence). Trimming took 6 bases from V and 5 from J, leaving 22 bases between them.

CDR3 in amino acids: CASLDRGNEKLFF. Here the CDR3 DNA reads TGTGCCAGCCTGGACAGGGGGAATGAAAAACTGTTTTTT. This chain joins TRBV2 and TRBJ1-4; 10 bases are a match to TRBD1. V gave up 8 bases and J gave up 5 bases; unmatched junction bases: 2. Looked up from germline, CDR1 is SNHLY and CDR2 is FYNNEI. This CDR3 is 13 amino acids long.

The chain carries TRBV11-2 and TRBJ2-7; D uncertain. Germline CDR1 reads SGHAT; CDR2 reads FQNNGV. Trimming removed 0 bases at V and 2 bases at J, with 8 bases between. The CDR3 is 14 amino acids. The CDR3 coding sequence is TGTGCCAGCAGCTTAGAACGGTGGGCCTACGAGCAGTACTTC. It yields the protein CASSLERWAYEQYF.